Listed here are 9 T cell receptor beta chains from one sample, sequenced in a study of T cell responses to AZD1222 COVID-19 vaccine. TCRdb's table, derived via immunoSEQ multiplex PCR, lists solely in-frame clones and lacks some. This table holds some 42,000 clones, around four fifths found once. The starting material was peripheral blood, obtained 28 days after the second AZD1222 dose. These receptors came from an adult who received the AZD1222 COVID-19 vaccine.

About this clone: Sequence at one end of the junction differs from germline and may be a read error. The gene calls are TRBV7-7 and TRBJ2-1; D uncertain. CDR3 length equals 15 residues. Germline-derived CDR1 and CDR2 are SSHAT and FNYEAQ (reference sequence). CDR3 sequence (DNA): TGTGCTAGCAGCATCGGGCCCCTCTCCTACAATGAGCAGTTCTTC. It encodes CASSIGPLSYNEQFF.

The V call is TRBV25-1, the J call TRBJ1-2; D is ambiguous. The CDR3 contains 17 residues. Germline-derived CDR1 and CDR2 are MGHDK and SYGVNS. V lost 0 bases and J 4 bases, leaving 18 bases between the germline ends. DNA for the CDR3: TGTGCCAGCAGTGAATATAAAATCGGGCATCACTTCTATGGCTACACCTTC. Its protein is CASSEYKIGHHFYGYTF.

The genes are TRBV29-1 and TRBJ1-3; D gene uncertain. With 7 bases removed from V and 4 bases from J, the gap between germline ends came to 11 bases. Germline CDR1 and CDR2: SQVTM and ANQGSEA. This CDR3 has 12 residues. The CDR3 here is CSGGGGGNTIYF. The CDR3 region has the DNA TGCAGCGGGGGAGGAGGAGGAAACACCATATATTTT.

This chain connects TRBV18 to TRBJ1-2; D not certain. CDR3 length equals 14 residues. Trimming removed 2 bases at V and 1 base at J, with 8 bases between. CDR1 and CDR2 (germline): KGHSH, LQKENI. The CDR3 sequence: CASSPKTDNYGYTF. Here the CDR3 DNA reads TGTGCCAGCTCACCAAAGACGGATAACTATGGCTACACCTTC. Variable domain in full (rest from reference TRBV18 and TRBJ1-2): NAGVMQNPRHLVRRRGQEARLRCSPMKGHSHVYWYRQLPEEGLKFMVYLQKENIIDESGMPKERFSAEFPKEGPSILRIQQVVRGDSAAYFCASSPKTDNYGYTFGSGTRLTVV.

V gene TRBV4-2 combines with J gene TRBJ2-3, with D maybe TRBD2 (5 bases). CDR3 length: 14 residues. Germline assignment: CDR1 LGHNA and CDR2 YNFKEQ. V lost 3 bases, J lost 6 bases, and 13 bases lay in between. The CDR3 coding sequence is TGTGCCAGCAGCCAGATCGGAGGAATGGATACGCAGTATTTT. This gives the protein CASSQIGGMDTQYF.

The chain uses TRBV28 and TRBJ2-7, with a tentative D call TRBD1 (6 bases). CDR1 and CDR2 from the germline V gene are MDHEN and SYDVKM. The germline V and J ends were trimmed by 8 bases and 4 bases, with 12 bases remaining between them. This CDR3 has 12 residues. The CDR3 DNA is TGTGCCAGCGAAGGACAGACGTACGAGCAGTACTTC. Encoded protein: CASEGQTYEQYF.

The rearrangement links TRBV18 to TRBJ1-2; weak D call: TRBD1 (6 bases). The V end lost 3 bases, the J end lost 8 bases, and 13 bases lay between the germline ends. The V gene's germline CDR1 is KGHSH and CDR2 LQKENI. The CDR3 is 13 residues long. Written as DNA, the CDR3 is TGTGCCAGCTCACCTAAACAGGGAGGCGGCTACACCTTC. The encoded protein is CASSPKQGGGYTF.

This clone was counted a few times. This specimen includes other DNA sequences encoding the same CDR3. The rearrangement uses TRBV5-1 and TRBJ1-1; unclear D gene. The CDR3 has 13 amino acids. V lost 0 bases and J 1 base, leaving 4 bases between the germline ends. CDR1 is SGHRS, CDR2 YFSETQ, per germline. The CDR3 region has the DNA TGCGCCAGCAGCTTGGCCGGGAACACTGAAGCTTTCTTT. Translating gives CASSLAGNTEAFF.

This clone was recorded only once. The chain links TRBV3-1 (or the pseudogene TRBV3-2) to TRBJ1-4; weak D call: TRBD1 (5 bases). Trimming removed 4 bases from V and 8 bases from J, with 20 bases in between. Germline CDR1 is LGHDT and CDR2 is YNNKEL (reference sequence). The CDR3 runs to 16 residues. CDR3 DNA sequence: TGTGCCAGCAGCCCCTCCGGATGGGGGGTGGGAGAAAAACTGTTTTTT. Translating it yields CASSPSGWGVGEKLFF.